The clone carrying this T cell receptor (beta chain) came up many times. Its specificity is unknown. The CDR3 contains 15 residues. J was trimmed by 0 bases and V by 5 bases; bases with no gene match: 6. Germline V gene sequence: CDR1 SEHNR, CDR2 FQNEAQ (reference sequence). TCRdb ran MiXCR on the 5' RACE reads and lists one entry per CDR3 protein. Among 200,000 to 250,000 distinct CDR3 sequences, about 6.7% were seen once, and the ten largest hold 12% to 15%. The sample is drawn from a study of CD8 T cells in ankylosing spondylitis. Study outcomes and limitations: A motif of 8 or 9 highly homologous TCR beta variants was seen as apparently characteristic of ankylosing spondylitis blood. Significant enrichment of disease-linked clones was reportedly seen in matched ankylosing spondylitis synovial fluid.

The sequencing input was blood, either unsorted or a sorted T cell fraction (not recorded which). The receptor was isolated from a male donor with ankylosing spondylitis. This chain connects TRBV7-9 to TRBJ2-7; 8 bases agree with TRBD1. The CDR3 spells CASSPGDRGSYEQYF. The CDR3 DNA reads TGTGCCAGCAGCCCTGGCGACAGGGGCTCCTACGAGCAGTACTTC.